Many counts were recorded for the clone carrying this T cell receptor beta chain. This sample was included in a study of Graves' ophthalmopathy and Graves' hyperthyroidism. The ends were cut back, 7 bases at V and 4 bases at J, with 16 bases in the middle. Germline CDR1 SQVTM, CDR2 ANQGSEA. The CDR3 has 13 residues. The authors amplified TCR beta CDR3 regions from RNA transcripts. The authors performed first-round RT-PCR with HTBI primers and then a second-round multiplex PCR. TCRdb recomputed calls from the multiplex PCR reads with MiXCR, one row per CDR3 protein. The sample has under 250,000 distinct CDR3 sequences, about 22% seen once.

The receptor was derived from a woman in her forties or fifties with Graves' ophthalmopathy. The genes are TRBV29-1 and TRBJ1-1; no firm D call. The source material was peripheral blood. This CDR3 reads CSARRVGGTEAFF. CDR3 nucleotides: TGCAGCGCCAGGAGGGTCGGTGGCACTGAAGCTTTCTTT.